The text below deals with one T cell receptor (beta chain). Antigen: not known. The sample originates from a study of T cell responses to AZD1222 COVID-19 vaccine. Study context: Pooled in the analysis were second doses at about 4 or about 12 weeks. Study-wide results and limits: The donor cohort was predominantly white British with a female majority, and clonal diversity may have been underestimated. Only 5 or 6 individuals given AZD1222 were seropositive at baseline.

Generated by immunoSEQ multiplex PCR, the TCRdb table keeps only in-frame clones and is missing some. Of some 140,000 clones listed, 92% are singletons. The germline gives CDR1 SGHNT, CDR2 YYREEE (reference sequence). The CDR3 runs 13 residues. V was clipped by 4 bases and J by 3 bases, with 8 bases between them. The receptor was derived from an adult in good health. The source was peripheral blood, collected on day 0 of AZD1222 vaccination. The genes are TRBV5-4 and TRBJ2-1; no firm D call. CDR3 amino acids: CASSARNYNEQFF. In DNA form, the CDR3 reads TGTGCCAGCAGCGCGCGGAACTACAATGAGCAGTTCTTC.